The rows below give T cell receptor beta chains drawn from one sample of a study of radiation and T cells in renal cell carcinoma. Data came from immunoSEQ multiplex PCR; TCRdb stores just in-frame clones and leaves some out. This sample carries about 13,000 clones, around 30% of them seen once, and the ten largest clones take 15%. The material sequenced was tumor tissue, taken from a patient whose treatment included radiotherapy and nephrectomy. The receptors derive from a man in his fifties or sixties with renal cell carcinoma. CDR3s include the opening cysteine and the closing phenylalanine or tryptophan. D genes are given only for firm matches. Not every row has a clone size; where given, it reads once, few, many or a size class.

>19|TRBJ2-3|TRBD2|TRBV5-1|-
TGCGCCAGCAGCTCCCCGCCGGGACTAGCGGGGCGAGGCACAGATACGCAGTATTTT
CASSSPPGLAGRGTDTQYF
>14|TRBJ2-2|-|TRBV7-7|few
TGTGCCAGCAGCTTATCTCGGGGGACCGGGGAGCTGTTTTTT
CASSLSRGTGELFF
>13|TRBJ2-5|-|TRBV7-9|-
TGTGCCAGCAGCTCCCAGTACCAAGAGACCCAGTACTTC
CASSSQYQETQYF
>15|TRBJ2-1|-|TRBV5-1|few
TGCGCCAGCAGAACTCAACAGGGATCCCACAATGAGCAGTTCTTC
CASRTQQGSHNEQFF
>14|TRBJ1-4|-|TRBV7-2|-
TGTGCCAGCAGCTTAGCCGGCTTTGGGGAAAAACTGTTTTTT
CASSLAGFGEKLFF
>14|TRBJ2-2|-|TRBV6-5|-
TGTGCCAGCAGAGGACACTTGAACACCGGGGAGCTGTTTTTT
CASRGHLNTGELFF
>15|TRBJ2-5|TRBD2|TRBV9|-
TGTGCCAGCAGCGTAGTGGCTAGCGGTAGGGAGACCCAGTACTTC
CASSVVASGRETQYF
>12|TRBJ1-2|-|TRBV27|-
TGTGCCAGCAGTGGGGGGAACTATGGCTACACCTTC
CASSGGNYGYTF
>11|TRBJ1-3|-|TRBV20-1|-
TGCAGTGCTATGAAGGGAAACACCATATATTTT
CSAMKGNTIYF
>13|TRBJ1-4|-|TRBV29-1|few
TGCAGCGTTATGTTACAGGGTGGCGAAAAACTGTTTTTT
CSVMLQGGEKLFF
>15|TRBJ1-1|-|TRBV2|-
TGTGCCAGCCAGCTGGGTTCCTTGGGGAACACTGAAGCTTTCTTT
CASQLGSLGNTEAFF
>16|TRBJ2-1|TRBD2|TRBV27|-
TGTGCCAGCAGTTTGGGTCCTAGCGGCACCTACAATGAGCAGTTCTTC
CASSLGPSGTYNEQFF
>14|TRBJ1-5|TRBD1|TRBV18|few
TGTGCCAGCCACGGGACAGGGAACAATCAGCCCCAGCATTTT
CASHGTGNNQPQHF